Listed below are T cell receptor beta chains from one sample, sequenced in a study of blood T cell repertoires in COVID-19. Data came from immunoSEQ multiplex PCR; TCRdb stores just in-frame clones and leaves some out. The repertoire includes 450,000 or so clones, roughly 87% of them detected once, and 0.55% to 0.75% sits in the top ten. The sequencing sample was made of PBMCs or T cells enriched from blood (not recorded which). These receptors all come from a man between 18 and 35 years old who had recovered from COVID-19. Both conserved end residues are trimmed from each CDR3. Each record gives: V gene, clone size, CDR3 protein. A row's size may be missing; if present it is once, few, many or a size class.

V: TRBV9; size: -; CDR3: ASSGGGAINQPQH
V: TRBV7-9; size: -; CDR3: ASSMTGGENNEQF
V: TRBV19; size: -; CDR3: ASSTRMNYGYT
V: TRBV5-1; size: -; CDR3: ASSLVGQSLPYGYT
V: TRBV27; size: -; CDR3: ASSLFSGNEQY
V: TRBV28; size: -; CDR3: ASREADSKNIQY
V: TRBV19; size: -; CDR3: ASSKDRSSYNSPLH
V: TRBV6-5; size: -; CDR3: ASRYRAGSDEQF
V: TRBV9; size: -; CDR3: ASSVSTGNSGNTIY
V: TRBV19; size: -; CDR3: ASRPGGNNNSPLH
V: TRBV2; size: -; CDR3: ASTLSYNSPLH
V: TRBV5-1; size: once; CDR3: ASSLAGGAGHTIY
V: TRBV5-1; size: -; CDR3: ASSSGTANTEAF
V: TRBV28; size: -; CDR3: ASSMQGYQYSNQPQH
V: TRBV5-4; size: -; CDR3: ASSPGGQGLSSEQY
V: TRBV19; size: -; CDR3: ASSFQGAGDSPLH
V: TRBV3-1/TRBV3-2; size: -; CDR3: ASSQESFRLAGNNEQF
V: TRBV11-2; size: -; CDR3: ASSLGAGVSLSYNEQF
V: TRBV6-5; size: -; CDR3: ASGEGSPYEQY
V: TRBV3-1/TRBV3-2; size: -; CDR3: ASSQDRRSGYT
V: TRBV15; size: once; CDR3: ATSPPGGALYGYT
V: TRBV7-9; size: once; CDR3: ASSEGLRRDGSTDTQY
V: TRBV4-2; size: -; CDR3: ASSPHETVAENTGELF
V: TRBV3-1/TRBV3-2; size: -; CDR3: ASSQDFARSNEQF
V: TRBV27; size: -; CDR3: ASSSGRGEEPQH
V: TRBV29-1; size: -; CDR3: SVIQVSNYGYT
V: TRBV12-3/TRBV12-4; size: -; CDR3: AGGTGKNEQY
V: TRBV3-1/TRBV3-2; size: -; CDR3: ASRGGTGVGTEAF
V: TRBV7-3; size: -; CDR3: ASSSQVNTEAF
V: TRBV19; size: -; CDR3: ASIEGDEAF
V: TRBV11-3; size: -; CDR3: ASSPGTGGLYEQY
V: TRBV28; size: -; CDR3: ASSPRQPSPYGYT
V: TRBV15; size: -; CDR3: ATSRTFGQSVRSF
V: TRBV19; size: -; CDR3: ASSIVAGGSYEQY
V: TRBV3-1/TRBV3-2; size: -; CDR3: ASSQGDSNYGYT
V: TRBV3-1/TRBV3-2; size: few; CDR3: ASSQNRGNQPQH
V: TRBV27; size: -; CDR3: ASSAPGALGYT
V: TRBV7-2; size: -; CDR3: ASPVAAGNTIY
V: TRBV6-5; size: -; CDR3: ASSKGLAELYEQY
V: TRBV28; size: -; CDR3: ASSLTGGSYNEQF
V: TRBV12-3/TRBV12-4; size: -; CDR3: ASRQGRKAF
V: TRBV15; size: -; CDR3: ATSRGKGSGQPQH
V: TRBV7-9; size: -; CDR3: ASSLAGGAGNEQY
V: TRBV28; size: -; CDR3: ASSLSASTGEKLF
V: TRBV3-1/TRBV3-2; size: -; CDR3: ASSQGLGQGEGAKNIQY
V: TRBV5-4; size: once; CDR3: ASSTGTGGEKLF